The entry that follows covers one T cell receptor (beta chain) sequence. Its antigen is as yet unknown. This entry comes from a study of PD-L1 blockade in urothelial cancer. General study findings and limits: Better survival was predicted by below-median pretreatment blood TCR clonality.

Germline CDR1 and CDR2: SGHAT and FQNNGV. J gave up 4 bases and V 2 bases, and 5 bases lay outside the gene matches. CDR3 length: 16 amino acids. This table comes from immunoSEQ multiplex PCR, and its TCRdb copy is limited to in-frame clones, with some not included. The table includes around 35,000 clones, over 75% detected once. Time point reported: pretreatment peripheral blood. Locally advanced or metastatic urothelial carcinoma was diagnosed in the patients. The chain uses TRBV11-2 and TRBJ2-2; TRBD1 matches at 9 bases. The material was PBMCs, obtained around atezolizumab (anti-PD-L1) treatment. This clonotype originated in a man in his 60s with urothelial cancer. The CDR3 DNA follows: TGTGCCAGCAGCTTATTACAGGGGGCAGGCACCGGGGAGCTGTTTTTT. It encodes CASSLLQGAGTGELFF.